This is a list of T cell receptor beta chains from one sample in a study of CD8 T cells in Susac syndrome. One entry per CDR3 protein results from TCRdb running MiXCR on the immunoSEQ multiplex PCR reads. The sample consists of fewer than 350,000 distinct CDR3 sequences, approximately 90% of them appearing once. Sequenced sample: CD4+ T cells from PBMCs. The receptors stem from a human donor with multiple sclerosis. The CDR3 runs from the conserved cysteine through the conserved F or W. The order of the fields is D gene, clone size, V gene, J gene, CDR3 DNA, CDR3 protein. A D gene is named only where the DNA matches it firmly. Only part of the rows carry a size: once, few, many, or a class if the clone is expanded.

>TRBD2|NA|TRBV19|TRBJ2-3
TGTGCCAGTACCAGCGGGGGCACAGATACGCAGTATTTT
CASTSGGTDTQYF
>TRBD1|NA|TRBV11-3|TRBJ1-2
TGTGCCAGCAGCCCCGGAGGACAGGGGGTGGGTGTCTACACCTTC
CASSPGGQGVGVYTF
>NA|NA|TRBV28|TRBJ1-3
TGTGCCAGCAGTTTATCCAGGGGAAAACTCACCATATATTTT
CASSLSRGKLTIYF
>NA|NA|TRBV3-1|TRBJ2-1
TGTGCCAGCAGCCAAGATCTGAACAATGAGCAGTTCTTC
CASSQDLNNEQFF
>NA|NA|TRBV3-1|TRBJ2-5
TGTGCCAGCAGCCAAGGCTTGGGGGATGCTGAAGAGACCCAGTACTTC
CASSQGLGDAEETQYF
>NA|NA|TRBV5-8|TRBJ1-2
TGTGCCAGCAGGCAAGGGACGGACCACTATGGCTACACCTTC
CASRQGTDHYGYTF
>TRBD2|NA|TRBV11-2|TRBJ2-3
TGTGCCAGCAGCCCTAGCGGCCGCACAGATACGCAGTATTTT
CASSPSGRTDTQYF
>NA|NA|TRBV4-3|TRBJ1-2
TGCGCCAGCAGCCAAGATTTTTTGAGACTCTTTCCTTATGGCTACACCTTC
CASSQDFLRLFPYGYTF
>TRBD2|NA|TRBV12-3/TRBV12-4|TRBJ2-7
TGTGCCAGCAGTCCTCTCACGGGGGGATCCTACGAGCAGTACTTC
CASSPLTGGSYEQYF
>TRBD2|NA|TRBV5-1|TRBJ2-1
TGCGCCAGCAGCAAAACCCTAGCGGGGGGTCGGAATGAGCAGTTCTTC
CASSKTLAGGRNEQFF
>NA|NA|TRBV7-2|TRBJ1-2
TGTGCCAGCAGCTTGAGGGGGGGCCCGCGAGGCTATGGCTACACCTTC
CASSLRGGPRGYGYTF
>NA|NA|TRBV29-1|TRBJ2-5
TGCAGCGGGTACGGGGGCCTCTACCCAGAGACCCAGTACTTC
CSGYGGLYPETQYF
>NA|NA|TRBV12-5|TRBJ2-1
TGTGCTAGTGGTTTGAGGGAACCAGGGATCTATGAGCAGTTCTTC
CASGLREPGIYEQFF
>NA|NA|TRBV5-1|TRBJ2-1
TGCGCCAGCAGCTTGGCCTCCGGGACTCCCATATACGATGAGCAGTTCTTC
CASSLASGTPIYDEQFF
>TRBD1|few|TRBV5-4|TRBJ2-2
TGTGCCAGCAGCAAGGACAGGGGGCGTCCCGGGGAGCTGTTTTTT
CASSKDRGRPGELFF
>NA|NA|TRBV10-3|TRBJ1-1
TGTGCCATCAGCACTCTGACATTCGAAGCTTTCTTT
CAISTLTFEAFF
>TRBD1|NA|TRBV12-3/TRBV12-4|TRBJ1-1
TGTGCCAGCAGCTTTGGACAGGGGGCGGGGAACACTGAAGCTTTCTTT
CASSFGQGAGNTEAFF
>NA|NA|TRBV5-1|TRBJ1-4
TGCGCCAGCAGCTTGTACGGGTCTGGTGAAAAACTGTTTTTT
CASSLYGSGEKLFF
>TRBD1|NA|TRBV12-5|TRBJ1-5
TGTGCTAGTGGTTCCATCCGCGGGACAGGGGGGGGTCAGCCCCAGCATTTT
CASGSIRGTGGGQPQHF
>NA|NA|TRBV18|TRBJ2-5
TGTGCCAGCTCACCATTGGACAGAAAAGAGACCCAGTACTTC
CASSPLDRKETQYF
>NA|NA|TRBV7-9|TRBJ2-7
TGTGCCAGCAGCTCCCAGGGTGGGGGGTTTGGCGAGCAGTACTTC
CASSSQGGGFGEQYF
>NA|NA|TRBV6-5|TRBJ1-2
TGTGCCAGCAGTCGACTGGACAGTGGCTACACCTTC
CASSRLDSGYTF
>NA|NA|TRBV30|TRBJ2-1
TGTGCCTGGAGTGACCCCCCGGGGGAGGATGAGCAGTTCTTC
CAWSDPPGEDEQFF
>NA|NA|TRBV20-1|TRBJ1-1
TGCAGTGGCAAGAAGAACACTGAAGCTTTCTTT
CSGKKNTEAFF
>NA|once|TRBV7-2|TRBJ2-3
TGTGCCAGCAGCTCAGGGGACGGGGGAGATACGCAGTATTTT
CASSSGDGGDTQYF
>TRBD2|NA|TRBV20-1|TRBJ2-1
TGCAGTGCTGGGGGACTAGCGGGATCTGGTGAGCAGTTCTTC
CSAGGLAGSGEQFF
>NA|NA|TRBV30|TRBJ2-7
TGTGCCTGGAGTGACAGGGCTCCCTACGAGCAGTACTTC
CAWSDRAPYEQYF
>TRBD1|NA|TRBV11-1|TRBJ1-2
TGTGCCAGCAGCGAAGGGACAGGACGGGGCTACACCTTC
CASSEGTGRGYTF
>NA|NA|TRBV30|TRBJ1-1
TGTGCCTGGACAGGGTTCACTGAAGCTTTCTTT
CAWTGFTEAFF
>NA|NA|TRBV12-5|TRBJ2-5
TGTGCTAGTGGTTTGGTACTCTGGCAGGGTACTCGTCCCAGAGAGACCCAGTACTTC
CASGLVLWQGTRPRETQYF
>NA|NA|TRBV12-3/TRBV12-4|TRBJ1-2
TGTGCCAGCAGTCGGGACGTCAGGGGCTACACCTTC
CASSRDVRGYTF
>TRBD2|NA|TRBV9|TRBJ2-3
TGTGCCAGCAGCGTTGCTAGCGGGGTAACAGATACGCAGTATTTT
CASSVASGVTDTQYF
>NA|NA|TRBV5-4|TRBJ2-1
TGTGCCAGCAGCGTCCCGGGCGCCTACAATGAGCAGTTCTTC
CASSVPGAYNEQFF
>NA|NA|TRBV20-1|TRBJ2-5
TGCAGTGCCAGGGGAGGGGGACAGGAGACCCAGTACTTC
CSARGGGQETQYF
>NA|NA|TRBV5-1|TRBJ2-7
TGCGCCAGCAGCCCGAACCTAGGCCGTAGACCCTACGAGCAGTACTTC
CASSPNLGRRPYEQYF
>NA|NA|TRBV4-2|TRBJ1-4
TGTGCCAGCAGCCAAGATCGGGAGGGAGCGGGGGAAAAACTGTTTTTT
CASSQDREGAGEKLFF
>TRBD2|NA|TRBV5-1|TRBJ2-5
TGCGCCAGCAGCACGGGAGGGGGAGAGACCCAGTACTTC
CASSTGGGETQYF
>NA|NA|TRBV7-3|TRBJ2-1
TGTGCCAGCAGCCCAGGGGTGGGCTCCTACAATGAGCAGTTCTTC
CASSPGVGSYNEQFF
>NA|NA|TRBV14|TRBJ2-7
TGTGCCAGCAGCCCCCAGGGGTTGAGCGAGCAGTACTTC
CASSPQGLSEQYF
>NA|NA|TRBV7-2|TRBJ2-1
TGTGCCAGCAGGAGTTACGGGCTGAATGAGCAGTTCTTC
CASRSYGLNEQFF
>NA|NA|TRBV5-1|TRBJ2-2
TGCGCCAGCAGCTCCTTTGGGACGACGAACACCGGGGAGCTGTTTTTT
CASSSFGTTNTGELFF
>NA|NA|TRBV27|TRBJ2-3
TGTGCCAGCAGTTTAATCCCCCTCCGACCGCGTGGCACAGATACGCAGTATTTT
CASSLIPLRPRGTDTQYF
>NA|NA|TRBV6-2/TRBV6-3|TRBJ2-1
TGTGCCAGCAGTCTCATATTGGGCCCTAACCGAAGGCGTGTAGATGAGCAGTTCTTC
CASSLILGPNRRRVDEQFF
>TRBD1|NA|TRBV7-3|TRBJ1-5
TGTGCCAGCAGTCTTACAGGGGAACGCAATCAGCCCCAGCATTTT
CASSLTGERNQPQHF
>TRBD2|NA|TRBV7-2|TRBJ2-7
TGTGCCAGCAGCTTAGGAGTTAGCGGGAGGCTCTACGAGCAGTACTTC
CASSLGVSGRLYEQYF
>NA|NA|TRBV7-2|TRBJ2-1
TGTGCCAGCAGCTTAACAGGAGTGTCTCCCTACAATGAGCAGTTCTTC
CASSLTGVSPYNEQFF
>NA|NA|TRBV30|TRBJ1-2
TGTGCCTGGAGTGTAAGTGGGGACTATGGCTACACCTTC
CAWSVSGDYGYTF
>TRBD2|NA|TRBV6-1|TRBJ2-2
TGTGCCAGCAGTCCCCGACTAGCGGGGGGGGCACGCACCGGGGAGCTGTTTTTT
CASSPRLAGGARTGELFF
>NA|NA|TRBV7-8|TRBJ2-5
TGTGCCAGCAGCCTCGAGGGGATCCGACGGGAGACCCAGTACTTC
CASSLEGIRRETQYF
>TRBD1|NA|TRBV5-1|TRBJ2-2
TGCGCCAGCACCGGATGGACAGGGATGACCGGGGAGCTGTTTTTT
CASTGWTGMTGELFF
>TRBD2|NA|TRBV30|TRBJ2-2
TGTGCCTGGAGGTTAGCGGGGGGGCCCGGGGAGCTGTTTTTT
CAWRLAGGPGELFF
>NA|NA|TRBV2|TRBJ1-1
TGTGCCAGCAGTCCAGACAGACAGAACACTGAAGCTTTCTTT
CASSPDRQNTEAFF
>TRBD1|NA|TRBV12-3/TRBV12-4|TRBJ2-5
TGTGCCAGCAGTTCGCGGACCGGGACAGGGTATCAAGAGACCCAGTACTTC
CASSSRTGTGYQETQYF
>TRBD1|NA|TRBV18|TRBJ1-6
TGTGCCAGCTCACCTGGAACAGGGGTGAATTCACCCCTCCACTTT
CASSPGTGVNSPLHF
>NA|NA|TRBV7-9|TRBJ2-1
TGTGCCAGCAGCTGGGGGGCGGTCAATGAGCAGTTCTTC
CASSWGAVNEQFF